This T cell receptor beta chain was found in a study of T-cell memory formation after mild COVID-19. Study-wide context: Each donor largely had its own TCR clusters. Notes on the study in general: CD8+ contracting clones occupied EMRA, while CD4+ ones occupied mainly CM and EM. Day 15 to 85 contracting clones showed balanced CD4/CD8; day 15 to 37 expanders favored CD4+.

Points on this clonotype: Its antigen is undetermined.

This CDR3 comprises 14 residues. Germline CDR1 SGHDT, CDR2 YYEEEE. J lost 7 bases, V lost 1 base, and 4 bases had no gene match. TCRdb analysed the 5' RACE reads with MiXCR anew, one entry per CDR3 protein. Of fewer than 250,000 distinct CDR3 sequences in the sample, about 16% are singletons; the top ten hold 2.1%. The sequencing sample was made of PBMCs or a T cell subset sorted from them (not recorded which). The clonotype comes from an adult woman who had mild COVID-19 (a few samples of this study predate the infection). Cell type and time point are not known. V is TRBV5-6 and J is TRBJ1-4; 7 bases are shared with TRBD1. CDR3 sequence: CASSLFQGGEKLFF. CDR3 sequence (DNA): TGTGCCAGCAGCTTGTTCCAGGGGGGTGAAAAACTGTTTTTT.